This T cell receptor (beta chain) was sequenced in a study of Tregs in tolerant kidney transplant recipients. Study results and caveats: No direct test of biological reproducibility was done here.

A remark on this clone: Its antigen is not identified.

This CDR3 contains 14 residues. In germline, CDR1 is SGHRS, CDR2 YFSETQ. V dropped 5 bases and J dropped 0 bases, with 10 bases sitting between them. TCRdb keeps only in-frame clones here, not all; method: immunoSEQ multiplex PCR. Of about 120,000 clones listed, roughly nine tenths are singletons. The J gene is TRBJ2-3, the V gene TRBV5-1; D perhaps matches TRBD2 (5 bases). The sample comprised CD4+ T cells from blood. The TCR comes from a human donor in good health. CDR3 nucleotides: TGCGCCAGCAGGGAGGCACCCAGCACAGATACGCAGTATTTT. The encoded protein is CASREAPSTDTQYF.